A single sample is the source of the 17 T cell receptor beta chains below, sequenced in a study of T cell repertoires in cytomegalovirus infection (dated by TCRdb to between 2018 and 2021). The reads were generated on an Illumina HiSeq 1500. The public sequencing data were trimmed at Q25 with fastp and processed into clonotypes with MiXCR by TCRdb, which kept only in-frame beta chains. Rows are combined by CDR3 protein, so each entry shows the most common genes and DNA. The sample table lists roughly 720,000 distinct CDR3 sequences, approximately 40% of them with a count of one. About 2.8% of the sample is taken by the ten largest. Sample: PBMCs. These TCRs come from a human donor in good health (CMV status not recorded). Some clones in this sample may be carry-over from other donors' samples.

The chain joins TRBV20-1 to TRBJ2-4; either TRBD1 or TRBD2 may fit D (5 bases each). CDR1 is DFQATT and CDR2 is SNEGSKA in the germline V gene (reference sequence). The CDR3 has 14 amino acids. V was cut by 0 bases and J by 4 bases, with 10 bases left in between. CDR3 DNA: TGCAGTGCTAGAGAAGGGACGGTGAAAAACATTCAGTACTTC. Amino acid sequence: CSAREGTVKNIQYF.

This chain uses TRBV20-1 with TRBJ1-2; the match to TRBD1 covers 9 bases. Trimming removed 3 bases from V and 8 bases from J; junction bases left unmatched: 10. The CDR3 extends over 14 amino acids. Germline values: CDR1 DFQATT, CDR2 SNEGSKA (reference sequence). The CDR3 spells CSASPPGTGYGYTF. CDR3 DNA: TGCAGTGCTAGCCCTCCCGGGACAGGGTACGGCTACACCTTC.

This clonotype was counted only a few times. V usage is TRBV6-2 or TRBV6-3 and J usage is TRBJ2-7; 7 bases fit TRBD1. CDR1 is MNHEY, CDR2 SVGEGT, per germline. This CDR3 region has 15 residues. The J segment lost 3 bases and the V segment lost 2 bases, leaving 7 bases of the junction unmatched. In DNA, the CDR3 is TGTGCCAGCAGTTACACTACCGGGACAGTCTACGAGCAGTACTTC. Protein: CASSYTTGTVYEQYF.

This clonotype was observed a few times. The genes are TRBV2 and TRBJ2-2; D might be TRBD2 (6 bases). The V gene lost 5 bases and the J gene lost 5 bases, with 15 bases spanning the gap. The CDR3 spans 15 residues. Germline lookup yields CDR1 SNHLY and CDR2 FYNNEI. Written as DNA, the CDR3 is TGTGCCAGCAGTCCGACTAGTGCGGGGACCGGGGAGCTGTTTTTT. Amino acids: CASSPTSAGTGELFF.

There are a few counts of this clonotype. The CDR3 sequence is CASSLTSGTLSYEQYF. Written as DNA, the CDR3 is TGTGCCAGCAGCTTGACTAGCGGTACCCTCTCCTACGAGCAGTACTTC. The V gene is TRBV7-8, the J gene TRBJ2-7; 9 bases map to TRBD2. Germline CDR1 and CDR2: SGHVS and FQNEAQ. There are 16 residues in the CDR3. The trim removed 3 bases at V and 0 bases at J, leaving 6 bases unmatched.

This clonotype was counted a few times. The V gene is TRBV7-3, the J gene TRBJ2-1; 9 bases match TRBD2. Germline trimming cut 1 base from V and 1 base from J; bases unmatched to any gene: 8. The CDR3 is 18 amino acids. The germline CDR1 and CDR2 sequences are SGHTA and FQGTGA. The CDR3 here is CASSLKGGSGGSYNEQFF. DNA for the CDR3: TGTGCCAGCAGCTTAAAGGGGGGGAGCGGGGGGTCCTACAATGAGCAGTTCTTC.

This sequence joins TRBV6-8 and TRBJ2-2; D gene ambiguous. Deletions cut 9 bases from V and 0 bases from J, with 14 bases between. The CDR3 is 15 amino acids. CDR1 is MNHGY, CDR2 SAAAGT, per germline. The CDR3 spells CASRSQAANTGELFF. The CDR3 nucleotides read TGTGCCAGTCGGAGCCAGGCGGCGAACACCGGGGAGCTGTTTTTT.

This clonotype was found a few times. The CDR3 DNA reads TGTGCCAGCAGCCGGGAACAGGGGCGGGCCGGGGAGCTGTTTTTT. It is translated as CASSREQGRAGELFF. The chain couples TRBV11-3 to TRBJ2-2, with 7 positions matching TRBD1. CDR1 and CDR2 (germline): SGHNT, YENEEA. This CDR3 has 15 residues. The V segment lost 5 bases and the J segment 6 bases; nucleotides outside the gene matches: 9.

This clonotype was seen a single time. A much larger clone lies one base from this, so it may be a read error. The rearrangement joins TRBV7-2 to TRBJ2-6; D possibly uses TRBD1 or TRBD2 (6 bases each). The CDR3 spans 20 residues. The germline V gene encodes CDR1 SGHTA and CDR2 FQGNSA. CDR3 loop: CASSFPGARAVPIGANFLTF. The CDR3 bases are TGTGCCAGCAGCTTTCCGGGGGCAAGGGCAGTGCCGATTGGGGCCAACTTCCTGACTTTC.

This rearrangement joins TRBV7-6 to TRBJ2-7; D assignment may be TRBD1 or TRBD2 (6 bases each). This CDR3 spans 15 amino acids. V was shortened by 5 bases and J by 7 bases, with 21 bases between the two germline ends. CDR1 and CDR2 from the germline V gene are SGHVS and FNYEAQ. For the CDR3, the DNA is TGTGCCAGCAGCCCCTCTCGGGGGCGAGCTGAGGAGCAGTACTTC. Translated: CASSPSRGRAEEQYF.

This clonotype was observed a few times. The chain has TRBV19 and TRBJ2-3, with D hard to call. The V end was cut by 0 bases, the J end by 9 bases, with 10 bases between. Germline assignment: CDR1 LNHDA and CDR2 SQIVND (reference sequence). The CDR3 sequence is 13 residues long. The CDR3 here is CASSIDWVSTQYF. The CDR3 DNA sequence: TGTGCCAGTAGTATAGACTGGGTCTCCACGCAGTATTTT.

This clonotype appeared many times. The chain uses TRBV7-2 and TRBJ2-5, with D unclear. Trimming left V 1 base short and J 1 base short, with 10 bases between. CDR3 length equals 15 residues. The germline V gene encodes CDR1 SGHTA and CDR2 FQGNSA. CDR3 residues: CASSLGSPPQETQYF. CDR3 DNA sequence: TGTGCCAGCAGCTTAGGTTCGCCTCCCCAAGAGACCCAGTACTTC.

The genes are TRBV14 and TRBJ2-7; no clear D gene. The CDR3 runs 15 residues. Germline V gene sequence: CDR1 SGHDN, CDR2 FVKESK. V lost 5 bases and J 6 bases, leaving 20 bases between the germline ends. The CDR3 region is CASSTLAGRGVEQYF. For the CDR3, the DNA is TGTGCCAGCAGCACCCTCGCCGGGCGAGGTGTCGAGCAGTACTTC.

The chain is built from TRBV27 and TRBJ1-3; the D is unclear. The germline V and J ends were trimmed by 3 bases and 8 bases, with 11 bases remaining between them. Germline CDR1 and CDR2: MNHEY and SMNVEV (reference sequence). This CDR3 region has 13 residues. In DNA, the CDR3 is TGTGCCAGCAGTTTTGGTGTCGGCTACACCATATATTTT. It yields the protein CASSFGVGYTIYF.

This clonotype appeared many times. J is TRBJ2-6 and V is TRBV7-2, with TRBD2 matching over 11 bases. The V gene's germline CDR1 is SGHTA and CDR2 FQGNSA. This CDR3 has 18 amino acids. The V gene end was trimmed by 5 bases and the J gene end by 3 bases; junction bases not matched to a gene: 9. The CDR3 sequence is CASSPPTSGIGGANVLTF. The CDR3, as DNA: TGTGCCAGCAGCCCCCCGACTAGCGGGATCGGTGGGGCCAACGTCCTGACTTTC.

This clonotype was found a few times. The chain joins TRBV11-2 to TRBJ2-6, with 7 nucleotides matching TRBD1. V lost 2 bases, J lost 1 base, and 11 bases stayed unmatched. CDR1 is SGHAT, CDR2 FQNNGV, per germline. The CDR3 extends over 19 amino acids. The CDR3 sequence: CASSLKRQGLLSGANVLTF. CDR3 coding DNA: TGTGCCAGCAGCTTAAAGCGACAGGGTTTATTGTCTGGGGCCAACGTCCTGACTTTC.

The rearrangement joins TRBV19 to TRBJ1-5, with D perhaps matching TRBD1 (5 bases). Between the trimmed V and J ends, which lost 5 bases and 6 bases, there was a span of 14 bases. The CDR3 runs 14 residues. The germline gives CDR1 LNHDA, CDR2 SQIVND (reference sequence). This CDR3 reads CASSPQGKVQPQHF. Here the CDR3 DNA reads TGTGCCAGTAGTCCGCAGGGAAAGGTTCAGCCCCAGCATTTT.